This T cell receptor (beta chain) was captured in a study of T cells after yellow fever vaccination. This clonotype was picked up many times. This CDR3 is built from 14 residues. Deletions cut 3 bases from V and 7 bases from J, with 13 bases between. The germline CDR1 and CDR2 sequences are MNHNY and SVGAGI (reference sequence). One entry per CDR3 protein, called by TCRdb with MiXCR from the 5' RACE reads. The table has a few hundred thousand distinct CDR3 sequences, around 4.5% seen once. This chain uses TRBV6-6 with TRBJ1-5, with D perhaps matching TRBD1 (5 bases). The TCR sequence derives from a young man who received the YFV17D yellow fever vaccine. The starting material was PBMCs, obtained 15 days after the yellow fever booster vaccination. The CDR3 DNA reads TGTGCCAGCAGTTATGGGACTGCATCCCAGCCCCAGCATTTT. Its protein is CASSYGTASQPQHF.